The entry below gives a single T cell receptor (beta chain) sequence along with its context. The CDR3 runs to 15 residues. Trimming cost V 1 base and J 3 bases; bases outside gene matches: 2. Germline loops: CDR1 SGHAT, CDR2 FQNNGV. The data were obtained in a study of T cell changes during pregnancy in multiple sclerosis. Generated by immunoSEQ multiplex PCR, the TCRdb table keeps only in-frame clones and is missing some. The sample includes around 62,000 clones, 89% seen only once; the top ten take 2% to 3%. The chain joins TRBV11-2 to TRBJ2-7; the match to TRBD2 covers 11 bases. The origin of this receptor is a female donor with multiple sclerosis, enrolled in a pregnancy study. Sequencing was performed on peripheral blood, taken in the first trimester of pregnancy. The CDR3 protein is CASSLGLAGIYEQYF. The CDR3 bases are TGTGCCAGCAGCTTAGGACTAGCGGGGATCTACGAGCAGTACTTC. The full variable domain, its missing parts supplied by reference TRBV11-2 and TRBJ2-7, is EAGVAQSPRYKIIEKRQSVAFWCNPISGHATLYWYQQILGQGPKLLIQFQNNGVVDDSQLPKDRFSAERLKGVDSTLKIQPAKLEDSAVYLCASSLGLAGIYEQYFGPGTRLTVT.